These 21 T cell receptor beta chains were sequenced from one sample in a study of cytomegalovirus exposure and HLA in healthy donors. TCRdb's table, derived via immunoSEQ multiplex PCR, lists solely in-frame clones and lacks some. Among about 110,000 clones listed, over 75% were seen once. Sequenced input: PBMCs. The receptors derive from a young woman in good health and CMV-seronegative.

The chain combines TRBV6-1 with TRBJ2-7, with TRBD1 matching over 8 bases. Germline trimming cut 6 bases from V and 3 bases from J; bases unmatched to any gene: 7. The CDR3 is made up of 14 amino acids. CDR1 is MNHNS, CDR2 SASEGT, per germline. DNA for the CDR3: TGTGCCAGCAGCCCACAGGGGGTCTACTACGAGCAGTACTTC. Translation: CASSPQGVYYEQYF.

This chain joins TRBV6-6 and TRBJ1-1, with TRBD1 matching 7 bases. V gave up 2 bases and J gave up 5 bases; unmatched junction bases: 5. CDR1 MNHNY and CDR2 SVGAGI come from the germline V gene (reference sequence). The CDR3 runs to 14 residues. The CDR3 spells CASSYGQVGTEAFF. The CDR3 bases are TGTGCCAGCAGTTACGGACAGGTAGGAACTGAAGCTTTCTTT.

The chain recombines TRBV5-4 with TRBJ1-2; possible D gene TRBD1, 5 bases. V was shortened by 4 bases and J by 1 base, with 17 bases between the two germline ends. The CDR3 has 16 amino acids. The V gene's germline CDR1 is SGHNT and CDR2 YYREEE (reference sequence). Here the CDR3 reads CASSASPGLDNYGYTF. The CDR3 region has the DNA TGTGCCAGCAGCGCATCTCCGGGACTCGATAACTATGGCTACACCTTC.

The chain has TRBV9 and TRBJ1-6, with D perhaps matching TRBD1 (5 bases). Trimming cost V 4 bases and J 10 bases, with 18 bases left between them. Germline V gene data show CDR1 as SGDLS and CDR2 as YYNGEE. This CDR3 is 15 amino acids long. The CDR3 protein is CASSPHSGGGSPLHF. The CDR3 nucleotides read TGTGCCAGCAGCCCCCACTCCGGGGGGGGATCACCCCTCCACTTT. The full variable domain, with the rest looked up from reference TRBV9 and TRBJ1-6, is DSGVTQTPKHLITATGQRVTLRCSPRSGDLSVYWYQQSLDQGLQFLIQYYNGEERAKGNILERFSAQQFPDLHSELNLSSLELGDSALYFCASSPHSGGGSPLHFGNGTRLTVT.

This clone was found once. The chain couples TRBV25-1 to TRBJ1-6, with TRBD1 as a possible D gene (5 bases). This CDR3 is 18 amino acids long. Germline lookup yields CDR1 MGHDK and CDR2 SYGVNS. Trimming stripped 10 bases from V and 3 bases from J, with 25 bases between. CDR3 sequence (DNA): TGTGCCACCATTGGGGGGGTCCACATTAGCGGCTATAATTCACCCCTCCACTTT. Its protein is CATIGGVHISGYNSPLHF.

The chain is built from TRBV4-1 and TRBJ1-6; the D is unclear. This CDR3 has 15 amino acids. CDR1 and CDR2 (germline): MGHRA, YSYEKL. V gave up 1 base and J gave up 8 bases, with 12 bases separating them. CDR3 amino acids: CASSQGAGTYSPLHF. Here the CDR3 DNA reads TGCGCCAGCAGCCAAGGGGCGGGTACTTATTCACCCCTCCACTTT.

The chain has TRBV28 and TRBJ1-1; 9 nucleotides line up with TRBD1. The CDR3 sequence is 14 residues long. The V segment lost 8 bases and the J segment 3 bases; nucleotides outside the gene matches: 7. CDR1 is MDHEN and CDR2 is SYDVKM in the germline V gene. The CDR3 bases are TGTGCCAGCGTATCACAGGGGGCTGACACTGAAGCTTTCTTT. Protein sequence: CASVSQGADTEAFF.

V and J are TRBV7-3 and TRBJ2-6; tentatively, D is TRBD2 (6 bases). Germline values: CDR1 SGHTA, CDR2 FQGTGA. The ends were cut back, 5 bases at V and 2 bases at J, with 19 bases in the middle. This CDR3 region has 18 residues. CDR3 sequence (DNA): TGTGCCAGCAGCCCCCAGGGACCCGCGGGGCCTGGGGCCAACGTCCTGACTTTC. Its protein product is CASSPQGPAGPGANVLTF.

CDR3 in amino acids: CASSLRSSHNEQFF. CDR3 bases: TGTGCCAGCAGCTTAAGGAGTTCCCACAATGAGCAGTTCTTC. This chain joins TRBV7-3 and TRBJ2-1, with D uncertain. V lost 1 base and J lost 5, with 9 bases in between. Germline V gives CDR1 SGHTA, CDR2 FQGTGA. CDR3 length equals 14 residues.

This chain uses TRBV27 with TRBJ1-6, with 7 positions matching TRBD1. The CDR3 sequence is 14 residues long. In germline, CDR1 is MNHEY, CDR2 SMNVEV (reference sequence). V gave up 0 bases and J gave up 7 bases; unmatched junction bases: 0. In DNA form, the CDR3 reads TGTGCCAGCAGTTTATCAGGGGGCAATTCACCCCTCCACTTT. Its protein is CASSLSGGNSPLHF.

The chain combines TRBV28 with TRBJ2-7; D is unresolved. V lost 6 bases and J 5 bases, leaving 11 bases between the germline ends. CDR1 and CDR2 (germline): MDHEN, SYDVKM. This CDR3 has 12 amino acids. The CDR3 sequence is CASSFGSHEQYF. The DNA for the CDR3 is TGTGCCAGCAGCTTCGGGTCACACGAGCAGTACTTC.

The J gene is TRBJ2-5, the V gene TRBV5-1; D unresolved. This CDR3 contains 14 residues. Deletions cut 1 base from V and 2 bases from J, with 9 bases between. Germline V lookup: CDR1 SGHRS, CDR2 YFSETQ. CDR3 residues: CASSLPYRQETQYF. CDR3 bases: TGCGCCAGCAGCTTGCCTTACAGACAAGAGACCCAGTACTTC. The whole variable domain, remainder taken from reference TRBV5-1 and TRBJ2-5, is KAGVTQTPRYLIKTRGQQVTLSCSPISGHRSVSWYQQTPGQGLQFLFEYFSETQRNKGNFPGRFSGRQFSNSRSEMNVSTLELGDSALYLCASSLPYRQETQYFGPGTRLLVL.

This clone was seen only once. The chain has TRBV11-2 and TRBJ1-1; no clear D. Germline loops: CDR1 SGHAT, CDR2 FQNNGV. V dropped 3 bases and J dropped 5 bases, with 13 bases sitting between them. This CDR3 region has 14 residues. The CDR3 sequence is CASSFVRDATEAFF. In nucleotides, the CDR3 is TGTGCCAGCAGCTTCGTCCGGGATGCAACTGAAGCTTTCTTT.

This clone was seen once. V usage is TRBV19 and J usage is TRBJ1-1, with D possibly matching TRBD1 (6 bases). The V end was cut by 5 bases, the J end by 11 bases, with 18 bases between. The CDR3 extends over 13 amino acids. The germline V gene has CDR1 LNHDA and CDR2 SQIVND (reference sequence). As DNA, the CDR3 is TGTGCCAGTAGTTTCGCCGGGACATCCGGGGCTTTCTTT. Protein: CASSFAGTSGAFF.

The rearrangement links TRBV7-8 to TRBJ2-2; possible D gene TRBD2, 7 bases. Trimming removed 5 bases from V and 1 base from J, with 11 bases in between. Germline CDR1 is SGHVS and CDR2 is FQNEAQ. The CDR3 is 15 residues long. The CDR3 DNA sequence: TGTGCCAGCAGCGCGAGGGGGGGGAACACCGGGGAGCTGTTTTTT. This codes for CASSARGGNTGELFF.

This clone is a singleton in its sample. The J gene is TRBJ1-5, the V gene TRBV23-1, with D possibly TRBD1 on 5 matching bases. TRBV23-1 is labeled an ORF, and its function is uncertain. V was clipped by 11 bases and J by 0 bases, with 38 bases between them. The CDR3 spans 22 residues. CDR3 sequence reads: CARFKRSKARTGRSYSNQPQHF. The CDR3 bases are TGCGCCCGATTCAAAAGAAGTAAGGCCCGAACAGGCCGATCATATAGCAATCAGCCCCAGCATTTT.

V and J are TRBV19 and TRBJ1-4, with D unresolved. The CDR3 is 16 residues long. Germline CDR1 LNHDA, CDR2 SQIVND (reference sequence). The germline V and J ends were trimmed by 2 bases and 5 bases, with 15 bases remaining between them. This CDR3 reads CASSITGSRKNEKLFF. The DNA of the CDR3 is TGTGCCAGTAGTATAACGGGAAGCAGGAAGAATGAAAAACTGTTTTTT.

The chain links TRBV4-1 to TRBJ2-1, with TRBD1 matching over 7 bases. Germline V gene lookup returns CDR1 MGHRA and CDR2 YSYEKL. Trimming at V came to 4 bases and at J to 8 bases, leaving 5 bases not matched to a gene. This CDR3 is built from 13 residues. The CDR3: CASSLGRGYEQFF. In nucleotides, the CDR3 is TGCGCCAGCAGCCTTGGCAGGGGGTATGAGCAGTTCTTC.

The chain links TRBV4-1 to TRBJ2-5, with 12 bases identical to TRBD2. This CDR3 is 16 amino acids long. V was pared by 3 bases and J by 4 bases, with 6 bases of the junction left unmatched. CDR1 is MGHRA, CDR2 YSYEKL, per germline. Here the CDR3 reads CASSQSGLAGIETQYF. The CDR3 DNA reads TGCGCCAGCAGCCAGAGCGGACTAGCGGGAATAGAGACCCAGTACTTC.

The V call is TRBV28, the J call TRBJ1-2; 10 positions agree with TRBD1. CDR1 and CDR2 (germline): MDHEN, SYDVKM. This CDR3 is 17 amino acids long. With 6 bases clipped from V and 5 bases from J, the junction kept 15 bases outside the gene matches. The CDR3 protein is CASRSEGSGQGQYGYTF. CDR3 in DNA: TGTGCCAGCAGGTCGGAGGGATCGGGACAGGGGCAGTATGGCTACACCTTC.

The rearrangement joins TRBV30 to TRBJ2-1; D unresolved. The V and J ends lost 7 bases and 0 bases respectively, with 10 bases between them. Per germline, CDR1 GTSNPN and CDR2 SVGIG (reference sequence). The CDR3 is made up of 13 amino acids. CDR3 amino acids: CASLISSYNEQFF. The CDR3 bases are TGTGCCTCCCTTATCTCCTCCTACAATGAGCAGTTCTTC.